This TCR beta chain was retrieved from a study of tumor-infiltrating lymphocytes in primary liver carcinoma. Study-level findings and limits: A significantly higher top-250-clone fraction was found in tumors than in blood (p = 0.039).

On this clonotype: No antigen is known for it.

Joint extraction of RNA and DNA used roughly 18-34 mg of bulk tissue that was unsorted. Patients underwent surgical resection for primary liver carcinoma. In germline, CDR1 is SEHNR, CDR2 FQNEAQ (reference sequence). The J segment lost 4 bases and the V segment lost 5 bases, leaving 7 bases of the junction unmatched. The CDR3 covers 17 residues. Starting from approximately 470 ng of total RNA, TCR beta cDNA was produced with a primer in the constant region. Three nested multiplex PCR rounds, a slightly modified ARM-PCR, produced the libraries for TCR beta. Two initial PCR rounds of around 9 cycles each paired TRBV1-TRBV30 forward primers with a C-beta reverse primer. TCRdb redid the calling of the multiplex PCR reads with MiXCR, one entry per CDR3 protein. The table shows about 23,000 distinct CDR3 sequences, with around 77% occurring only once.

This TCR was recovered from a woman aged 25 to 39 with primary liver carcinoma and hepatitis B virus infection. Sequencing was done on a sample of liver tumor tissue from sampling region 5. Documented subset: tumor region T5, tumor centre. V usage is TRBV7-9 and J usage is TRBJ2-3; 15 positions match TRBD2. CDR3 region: CASSRGLAGGLADTQYF. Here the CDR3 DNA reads TGTGCCAGCAGCCGGGGACTAGCGGGAGGCCTCGCAGATACGCAGTATTTT.